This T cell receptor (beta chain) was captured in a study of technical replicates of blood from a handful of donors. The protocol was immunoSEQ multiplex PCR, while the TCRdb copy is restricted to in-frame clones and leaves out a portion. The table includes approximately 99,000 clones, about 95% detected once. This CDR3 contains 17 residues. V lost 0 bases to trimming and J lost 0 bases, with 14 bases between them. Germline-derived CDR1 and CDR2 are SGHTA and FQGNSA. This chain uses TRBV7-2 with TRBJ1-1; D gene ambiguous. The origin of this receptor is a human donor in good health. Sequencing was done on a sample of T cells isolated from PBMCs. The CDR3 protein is CASSLAFVRFLNTEAFF. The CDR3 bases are TGTGCCAGCAGCTTAGCGTTTGTGAGGTTCTTGAACACTGAAGCTTTCTTT.